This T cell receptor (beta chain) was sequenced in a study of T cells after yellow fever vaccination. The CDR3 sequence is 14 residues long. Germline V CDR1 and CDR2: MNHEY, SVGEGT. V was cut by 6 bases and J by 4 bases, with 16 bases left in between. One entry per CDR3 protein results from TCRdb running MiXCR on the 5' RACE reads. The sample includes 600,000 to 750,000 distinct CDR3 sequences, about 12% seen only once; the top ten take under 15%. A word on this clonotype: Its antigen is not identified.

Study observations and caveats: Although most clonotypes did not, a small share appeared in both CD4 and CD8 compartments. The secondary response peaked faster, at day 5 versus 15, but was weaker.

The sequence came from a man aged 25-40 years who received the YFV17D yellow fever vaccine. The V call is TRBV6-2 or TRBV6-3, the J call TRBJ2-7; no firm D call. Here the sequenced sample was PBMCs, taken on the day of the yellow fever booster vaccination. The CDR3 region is CASSNTLFPYEQYF. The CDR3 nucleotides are TGTGCCAGCAGCAATACGTTGTTCCCGTACGAGCAGTACTTC.